This T cell receptor (beta chain) was captured by sequencing in a study of T cell changes during pregnancy in multiple sclerosis. This clone was seen only once. CDR1 is SGHTA, CDR2 FQGNSA, per germline. Trimming removed 2 bases at V and 1 base at J, with 5 bases between. The CDR3 runs 13 residues. TCRdb's table, derived via immunoSEQ multiplex PCR, lists solely in-frame clones and lacks some. The sample has over 35,000 clones; roughly nine tenths are singletons. The sequence came from a female donor in good health, enrolled as a control in a pregnancy study. The material was CD4+ T cells from peripheral blood mononuclear cells, obtained in the third trimester of pregnancy. The chain is built from TRBV7-2 and TRBJ1-1; no clear D. The CDR3 here is CASSLSKNTEAFF. CDR3 bases: TGTGCCAGCAGCTTAAGCAAGAACACTGAAGCTTTCTTT.